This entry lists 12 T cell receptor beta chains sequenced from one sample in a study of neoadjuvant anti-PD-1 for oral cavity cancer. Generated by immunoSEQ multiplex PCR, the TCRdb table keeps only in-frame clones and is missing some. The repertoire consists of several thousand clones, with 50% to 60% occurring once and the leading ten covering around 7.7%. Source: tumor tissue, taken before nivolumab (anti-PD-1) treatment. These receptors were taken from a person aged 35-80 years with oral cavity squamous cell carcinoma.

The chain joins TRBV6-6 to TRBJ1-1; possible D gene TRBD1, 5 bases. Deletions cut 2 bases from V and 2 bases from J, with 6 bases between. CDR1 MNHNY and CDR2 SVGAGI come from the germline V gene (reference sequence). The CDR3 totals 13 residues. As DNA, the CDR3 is TGTGCCAGCAGTTACGGGGGAAACACTGAAGCTTTCTTT. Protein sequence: CASSYGGNTEAFF.

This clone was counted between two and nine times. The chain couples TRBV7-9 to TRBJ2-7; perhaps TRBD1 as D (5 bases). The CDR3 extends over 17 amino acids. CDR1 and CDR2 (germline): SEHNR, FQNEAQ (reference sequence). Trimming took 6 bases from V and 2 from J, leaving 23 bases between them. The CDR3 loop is CASSLSLGVRTTYEQYF. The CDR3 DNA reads TGTGCCAGCAGTCTCTCCTTAGGGGTTAGAACGACCTACGAGCAGTACTTC.

CDR3: CASSEVSAGRWQYF. DNA for the CDR3: TGTGCCAGCAGTGAAGTATCGGCAGGCCGTTGGCAGTACTTC. The chain uses TRBV6-1 and TRBJ2-7; D gene ambiguous. Deletions cut 1 base from V and 9 bases from J, with 16 bases between. The CDR3 sequence is 14 residues long. Germline V CDR1 and CDR2: MNHNS, SASEGT.

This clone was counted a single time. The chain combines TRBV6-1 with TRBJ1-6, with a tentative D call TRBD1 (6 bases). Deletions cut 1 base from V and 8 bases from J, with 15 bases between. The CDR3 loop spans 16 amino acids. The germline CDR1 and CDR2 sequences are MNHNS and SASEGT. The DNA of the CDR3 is TGTGCCAGCAGTGAAGAGGCAGGGGCGGGGCATTCACCCCTCCACTTT. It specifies CASSEEAGAGHSPLHF.

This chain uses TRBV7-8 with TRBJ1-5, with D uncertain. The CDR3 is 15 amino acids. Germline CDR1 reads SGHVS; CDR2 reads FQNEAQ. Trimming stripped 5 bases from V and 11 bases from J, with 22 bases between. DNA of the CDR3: TGTGCCAGCAGCCCTGCGGGAAGCCTTCAGACGGCCCAGCATTTT. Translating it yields CASSPAGSLQTAQHF.

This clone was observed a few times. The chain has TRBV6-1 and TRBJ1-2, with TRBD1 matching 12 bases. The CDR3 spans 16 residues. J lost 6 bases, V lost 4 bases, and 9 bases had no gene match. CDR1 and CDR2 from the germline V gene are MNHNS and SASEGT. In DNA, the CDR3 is TGTGCCAGCAGTGCTTATCCGGGACAGGGGGCCCATGGCTACACCTTC. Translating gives CASSAYPGQGAHGYTF.

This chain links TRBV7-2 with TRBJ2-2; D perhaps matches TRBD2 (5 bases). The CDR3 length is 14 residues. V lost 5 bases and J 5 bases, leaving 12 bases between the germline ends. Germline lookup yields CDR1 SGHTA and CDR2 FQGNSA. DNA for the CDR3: TGTGCCAGCAGCACCACTAGATCGACCGGGGAGCTGTTTTTT. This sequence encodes CASSTTRSTGELFF.

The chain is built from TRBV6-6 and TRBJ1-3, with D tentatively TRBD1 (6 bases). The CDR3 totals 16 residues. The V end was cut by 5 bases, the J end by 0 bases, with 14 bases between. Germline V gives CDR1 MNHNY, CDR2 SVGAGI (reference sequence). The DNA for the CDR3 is TGTGCCAGCAGTCTCACTCAGGGGAGCTCTGGAAACACCATATATTTT. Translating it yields CASSLTQGSSGNTIYF.

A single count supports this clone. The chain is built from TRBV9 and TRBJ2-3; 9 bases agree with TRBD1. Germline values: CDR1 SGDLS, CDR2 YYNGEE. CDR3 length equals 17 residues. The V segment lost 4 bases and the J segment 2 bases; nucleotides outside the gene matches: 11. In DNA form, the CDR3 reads TGTGCCAGCAGCCCTCAAATTGGACAGGGGCCCACAGATACGCAGTATTTT. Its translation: CASSPQIGQGPTDTQYF.

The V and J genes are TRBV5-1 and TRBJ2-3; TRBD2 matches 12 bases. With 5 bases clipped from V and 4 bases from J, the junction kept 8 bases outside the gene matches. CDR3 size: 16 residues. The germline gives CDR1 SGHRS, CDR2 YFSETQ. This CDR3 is CASRPLAGGLADTQYF. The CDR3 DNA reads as TGCGCCAGCAGGCCTCTAGCGGGGGGGCTCGCAGATACGCAGTATTTT.

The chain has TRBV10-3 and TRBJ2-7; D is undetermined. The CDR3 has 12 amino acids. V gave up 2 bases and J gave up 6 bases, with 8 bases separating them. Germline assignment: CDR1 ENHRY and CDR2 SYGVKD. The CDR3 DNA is TGTGCCATCAGTGAGGGTCCGGGCGAGCAGTACTTC. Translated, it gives CAISEGPGEQYF.

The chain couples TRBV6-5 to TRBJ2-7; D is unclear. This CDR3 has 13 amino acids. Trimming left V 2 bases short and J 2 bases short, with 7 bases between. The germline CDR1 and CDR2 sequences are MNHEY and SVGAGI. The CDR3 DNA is TGTGCCAGCAGTTACGATTTGACCTACGAGCAGTACTTC. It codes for CASSYDLTYEQYF.